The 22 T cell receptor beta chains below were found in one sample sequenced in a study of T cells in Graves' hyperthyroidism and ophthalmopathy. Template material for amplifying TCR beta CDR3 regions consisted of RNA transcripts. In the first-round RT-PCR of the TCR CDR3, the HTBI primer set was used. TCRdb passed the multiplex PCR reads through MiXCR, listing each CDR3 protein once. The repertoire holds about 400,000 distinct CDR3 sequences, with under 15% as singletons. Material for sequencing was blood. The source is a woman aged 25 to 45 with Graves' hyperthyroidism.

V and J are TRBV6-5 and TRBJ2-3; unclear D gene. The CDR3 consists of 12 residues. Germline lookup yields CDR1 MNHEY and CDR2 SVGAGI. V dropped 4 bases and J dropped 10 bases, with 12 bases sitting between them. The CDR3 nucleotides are TGTGCCAGCAGTTTGGGTTGGGATGCGCAGTATTTT. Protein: CASSLGWDAQYF.

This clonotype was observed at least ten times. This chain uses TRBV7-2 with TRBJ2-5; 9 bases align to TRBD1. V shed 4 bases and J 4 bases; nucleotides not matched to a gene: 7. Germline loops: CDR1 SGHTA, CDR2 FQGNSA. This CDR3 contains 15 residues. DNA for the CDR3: TGTGCCAGCAGCTGGAAAACAGGGGGCAGAGAGACCCAGTACTTC. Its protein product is CASSWKTGGRETQYF.

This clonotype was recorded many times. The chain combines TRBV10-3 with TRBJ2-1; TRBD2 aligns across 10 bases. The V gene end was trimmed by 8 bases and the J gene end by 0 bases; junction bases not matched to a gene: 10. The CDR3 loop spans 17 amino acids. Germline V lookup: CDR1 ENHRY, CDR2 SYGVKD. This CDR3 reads CAIQSRASGSSYNEQFF. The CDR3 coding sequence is TGTGCCATCCAGTCACGGGCTAGCGGGAGCTCCTACAATGAGCAGTTCTTC.

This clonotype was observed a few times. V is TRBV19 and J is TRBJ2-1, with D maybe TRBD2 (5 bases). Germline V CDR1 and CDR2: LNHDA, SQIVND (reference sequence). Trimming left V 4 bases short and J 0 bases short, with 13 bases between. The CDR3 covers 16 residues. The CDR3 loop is CASSSTLEGSYNEQFF. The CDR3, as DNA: TGTGCCAGTAGTAGCACACTAGAGGGCTCCTACAATGAGCAGTTCTTC.

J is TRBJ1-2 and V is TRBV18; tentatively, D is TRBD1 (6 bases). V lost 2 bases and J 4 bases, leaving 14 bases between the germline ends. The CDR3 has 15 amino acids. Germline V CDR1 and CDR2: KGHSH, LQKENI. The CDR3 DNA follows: TGTGCCAGCTCACCAGAGTCAGGGGTCCCCTATGGCTACACCTTC. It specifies CASSPESGVPYGYTF.

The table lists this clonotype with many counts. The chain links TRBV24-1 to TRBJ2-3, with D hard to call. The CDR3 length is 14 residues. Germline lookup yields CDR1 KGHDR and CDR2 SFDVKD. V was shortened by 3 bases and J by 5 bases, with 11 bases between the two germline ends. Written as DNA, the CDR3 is TGTGCCACCAGTGATACAACCTTTCAAGATACGCAGTATTTT. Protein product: CATSDTTFQDTQYF.

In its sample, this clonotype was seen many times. The CDR3 region is CASSPPAGAGEQYF. CDR3 sequence (DNA): TGTGCCAGCAGCCCCCCGGCAGGGGCGGGCGAGCAGTACTTC. The genes are TRBV28 and TRBJ2-7; possible D gene TRBD1, 6 bases. Germline V gene lookup returns CDR1 MDHEN and CDR2 SYDVKM. This CDR3 comprises 14 residues. Trimming removed 6 bases at V and 6 bases at J, with 18 bases between.

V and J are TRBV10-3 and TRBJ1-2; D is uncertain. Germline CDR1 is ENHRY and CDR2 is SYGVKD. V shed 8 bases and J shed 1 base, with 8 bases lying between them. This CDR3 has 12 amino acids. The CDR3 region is CAIRTGNYGYTF. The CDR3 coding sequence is TGTGCCATCCGGACTGGTAACTATGGCTACACCTTC.

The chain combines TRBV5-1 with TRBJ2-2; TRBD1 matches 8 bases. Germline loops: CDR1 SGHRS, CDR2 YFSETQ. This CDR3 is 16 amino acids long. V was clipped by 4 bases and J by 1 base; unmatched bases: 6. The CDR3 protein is CASSPDRALNTGELFF. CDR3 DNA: TGCGCCAGCAGCCCGGACAGGGCCTTGAACACCGGGGAGCTGTTTTTT.

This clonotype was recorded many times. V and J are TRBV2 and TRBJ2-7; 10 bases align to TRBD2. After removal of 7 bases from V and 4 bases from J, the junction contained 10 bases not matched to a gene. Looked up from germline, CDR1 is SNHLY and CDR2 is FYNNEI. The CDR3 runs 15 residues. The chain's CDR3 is CASIKRLAGEYEQYF. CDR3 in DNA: TGTGCCAGCATCAAGCGGCTAGCGGGAGAGTACGAGCAGTACTTC.

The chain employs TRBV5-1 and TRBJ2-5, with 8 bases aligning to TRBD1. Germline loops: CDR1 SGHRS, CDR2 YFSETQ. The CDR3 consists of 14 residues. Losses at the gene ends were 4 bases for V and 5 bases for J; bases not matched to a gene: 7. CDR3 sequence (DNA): TGCGCCAGCAGCGACACAGGGGGAGGTGAGACCCAGTACTTC. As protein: CASSDTGGGETQYF.

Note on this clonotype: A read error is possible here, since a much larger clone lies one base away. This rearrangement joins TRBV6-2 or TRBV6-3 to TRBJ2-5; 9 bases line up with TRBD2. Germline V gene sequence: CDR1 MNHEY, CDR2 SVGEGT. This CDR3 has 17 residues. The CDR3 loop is CAGSYSNLAGAGETQYF. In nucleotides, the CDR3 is TGTGCCGGCAGTTACTCGAATTTAGCGGGAGCGGGAGAGACCCAGTACTTC.

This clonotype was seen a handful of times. The CDR3 spells CASSFGFLAGGVGETQYF. CDR3 nucleotides: TGTGCCAGCAGTTTCGGGTTTCTAGCGGGAGGGGTTGGGGAGACCCAGTACTTC. The V call is TRBV28, the J call TRBJ2-5; TRBD2 matches at 12 bases. J gave up 5 bases and V 3 bases, and 13 bases lay outside the gene matches. CDR1 is MDHEN, CDR2 SYDVKM, per germline. This CDR3 is built from 18 residues.

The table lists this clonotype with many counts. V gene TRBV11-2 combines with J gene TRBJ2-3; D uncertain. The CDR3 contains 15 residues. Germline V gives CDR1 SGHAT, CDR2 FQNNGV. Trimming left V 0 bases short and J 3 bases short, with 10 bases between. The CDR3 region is CASSLEPTVTDTQYF. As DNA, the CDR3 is TGTGCCAGCAGCTTAGAACCCACCGTGACAGATACGCAGTATTTT.

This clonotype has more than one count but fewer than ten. The CDR3 DNA follows: TGTGCCAGCAGTGAAGCGGGGACAGGGACCTATGGCTACACCTTC. Amino acids: CASSEAGTGTYGYTF. The gene calls are TRBV6-1 and TRBJ1-2, with 9 bases that match TRBD1. CDR1 is MNHNS and CDR2 is SASEGT in the germline V gene. This CDR3 spans 15 amino acids. The trim removed 0 bases at V and 4 bases at J, leaving 3 bases unmatched.

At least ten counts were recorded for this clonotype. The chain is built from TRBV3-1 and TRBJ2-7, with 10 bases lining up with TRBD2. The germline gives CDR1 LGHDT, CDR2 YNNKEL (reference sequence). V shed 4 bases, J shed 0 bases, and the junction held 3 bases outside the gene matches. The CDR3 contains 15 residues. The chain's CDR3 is CASSPLAGGSYEQYF. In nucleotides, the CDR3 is TGTGCCAGCAGCCCATTAGCGGGAGGCTCCTACGAGCAGTACTTC.

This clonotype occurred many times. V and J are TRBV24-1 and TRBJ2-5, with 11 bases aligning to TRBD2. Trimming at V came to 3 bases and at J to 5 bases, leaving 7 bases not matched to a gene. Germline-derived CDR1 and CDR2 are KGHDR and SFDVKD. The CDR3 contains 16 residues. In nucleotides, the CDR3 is TGTGCCACCAGTGATCTTACTAGCGGGAGTAAGGAGACCCAGTACTTC. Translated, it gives CATSDLTSGSKETQYF.

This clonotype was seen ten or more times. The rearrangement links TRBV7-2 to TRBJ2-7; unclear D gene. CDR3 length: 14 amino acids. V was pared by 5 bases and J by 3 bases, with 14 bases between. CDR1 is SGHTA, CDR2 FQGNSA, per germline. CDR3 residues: CASSPFPAHYEQYF. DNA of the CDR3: TGTGCCAGCAGCCCGTTTCCGGCTCACTACGAGCAGTACTTC. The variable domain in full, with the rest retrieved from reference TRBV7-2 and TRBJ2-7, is GAGVSQSPSNKVTEKGKDVELRCDPISGHTALYWYRQSLGQGLEFLIYFQGNSAPDKSGLPSDRFSAERTGGSVSTLTIQRTQQEDSAVYLCASSPFPAHYEQYFGPGTRLTVT.

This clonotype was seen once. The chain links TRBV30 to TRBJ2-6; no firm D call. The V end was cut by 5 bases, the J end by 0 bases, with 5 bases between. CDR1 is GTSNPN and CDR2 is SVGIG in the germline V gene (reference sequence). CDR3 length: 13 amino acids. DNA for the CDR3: TGTGCCTGGGAGCTCTCTGGGGCCAACGTCCTGACTTTC. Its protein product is CAWELSGANVLTF.

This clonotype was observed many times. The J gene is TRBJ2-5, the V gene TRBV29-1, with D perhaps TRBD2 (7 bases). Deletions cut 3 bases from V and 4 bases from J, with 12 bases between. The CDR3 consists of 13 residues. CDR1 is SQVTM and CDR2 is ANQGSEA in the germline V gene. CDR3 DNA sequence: TGCAGCGTTGAGGCGGGGGCGGGAGAGACCCAGTACTTC. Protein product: CSVEAGAGETQYF.

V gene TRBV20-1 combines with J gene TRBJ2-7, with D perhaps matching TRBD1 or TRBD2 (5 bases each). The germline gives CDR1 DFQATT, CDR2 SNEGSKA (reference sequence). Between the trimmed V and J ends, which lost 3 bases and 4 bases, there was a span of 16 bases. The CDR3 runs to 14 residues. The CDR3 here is CSASFGTGQYEQYF. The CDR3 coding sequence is TGCAGTGCTAGTTTCGGGACGGGTCAGTACGAGCAGTACTTC.

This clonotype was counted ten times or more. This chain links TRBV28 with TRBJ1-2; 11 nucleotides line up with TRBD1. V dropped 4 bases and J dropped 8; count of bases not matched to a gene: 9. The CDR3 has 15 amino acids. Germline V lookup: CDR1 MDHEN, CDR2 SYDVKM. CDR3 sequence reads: CASSSGQGAVSGYTF. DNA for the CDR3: TGTGCCAGCAGTTCCGGACAGGGGGCTGTTTCCGGCTACACCTTC.